These T cell receptor beta chains were read from a single sample in a study of blood T cell repertoires in COVID-19. Sequencing was performed with immunoSEQ multiplex PCR; in TCRdb, only in-frame clones are kept and a portion is missing. The sample comprises a few hundred thousand clones, about nine tenths of which are singletons, and nearly 7% rests with the top ten. The sample taken for sequencing was peripheral blood. The receptor source for this set is a woman younger than 45 with COVID-19, enrolled during active disease. Both conserved end residues are part of each CDR3. The order of the fields is J gene, V gene, CDR3 protein.

TRBJ1-3 TRBV13 CASSLGVGRAGNTIYF
TRBJ1-4 TRBV4-1 CASSQLRRLFF
TRBJ2-7 TRBV18 CASSLKTSGSGEQYF
TRBJ2-7 TRBV2 CASSSPYEQYF
TRBJ1-1 TRBV20-1 CSAPVRLGAFF
TRBJ2-7 TRBV7-8 CASSLGVVGSSYEQYF
TRBJ1-1 TRBV2 CASSAPRGIRRPF
TRBJ2-5 TRBV7-8 CASSLDRGPWRETQYF
TRBJ2-3 TRBV6-5 CASSSGRGGDTQYF
TRBJ2-7 TRBV18 CASSRNSGTGSYEQYF
TRBJ2-3 TRBV2 CASRGLDTTDTQYF
TRBJ2-7 TRBV19 CASSYRGTGGLEQYF
TRBJ2-1 TRBV19 CASSITGTSGAHYNEQFF
TRBJ2-3 TRBV5-1 CASKAKATDTQYF
TRBJ1-4 TRBV30 CAWSVGRSRPTNEKLFF
TRBJ2-2 TRBV6-5 CASSYLGTTTGELFF
TRBJ2-1 TRBV6-4 CASSDVGRAREEVF
TRBJ1-2 TRBV10-3 CAIEAANYGYTF
TRBJ1-5 TRBV30 CAWSTSPGQPQHF
TRBJ1-4 TRBV6-6 CASSYYGAANEKLFF
TRBJ2-3 TRBV6-5 CASNPGLDTDTQYF
TRBJ2-7 TRBV27 CASSSTWRQLSYEQYF
TRBJ1-2 TRBV18 CASSPEYGYTF
TRBJ2-7 TRBV2 CASRDRGEQYF
TRBJ1-3 TRBV27 CASSSITAGNTIYF